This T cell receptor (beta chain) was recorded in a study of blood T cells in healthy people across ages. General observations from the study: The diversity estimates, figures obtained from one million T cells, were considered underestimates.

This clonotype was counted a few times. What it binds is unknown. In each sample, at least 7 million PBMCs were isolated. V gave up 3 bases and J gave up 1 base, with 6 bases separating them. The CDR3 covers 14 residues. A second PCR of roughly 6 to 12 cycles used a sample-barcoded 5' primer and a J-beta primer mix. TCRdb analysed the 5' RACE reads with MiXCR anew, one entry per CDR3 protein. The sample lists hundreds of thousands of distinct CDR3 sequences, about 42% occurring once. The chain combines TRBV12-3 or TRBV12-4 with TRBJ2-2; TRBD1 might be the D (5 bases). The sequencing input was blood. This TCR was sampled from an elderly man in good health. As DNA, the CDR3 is TGTGCCAGCAGTTTCGGACAGAACACCGGGGAGCTGTTTTTT. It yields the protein CASSFGQNTGELFF.